This T cell receptor beta chain comes out of a study of cytomegalovirus exposure and HLA in healthy donors. The PCR made use of 60 Vbeta and 13 Jbeta primers. Using immunoSEQ multiplex PCR, the repertoire was profiled, and TCRdb retains in-frame clones only, with some absent. Of approximately 140,000 clones listed, around 66% are singletons. The germline V gene encodes CDR1 SGHTS and CDR2 YDEGEE. V was pared by 3 bases and J by 1 base, with 9 bases of the junction left unmatched. The CDR3 runs 16 residues. Material for sequencing was PBMCs. The receptor's source is a woman aged 60-75 years in good health and CMV-seronegative. The chain recombines TRBV5-8 with TRBJ2-5, with 7 bases identical to TRBD2. The DNA of the CDR3 is TGTGCCAGCAGCTCCGGGGGGATTTCCTCCCAAGAGACCCAGTACTTC. Its protein product is CASSSGGISSQETQYF.